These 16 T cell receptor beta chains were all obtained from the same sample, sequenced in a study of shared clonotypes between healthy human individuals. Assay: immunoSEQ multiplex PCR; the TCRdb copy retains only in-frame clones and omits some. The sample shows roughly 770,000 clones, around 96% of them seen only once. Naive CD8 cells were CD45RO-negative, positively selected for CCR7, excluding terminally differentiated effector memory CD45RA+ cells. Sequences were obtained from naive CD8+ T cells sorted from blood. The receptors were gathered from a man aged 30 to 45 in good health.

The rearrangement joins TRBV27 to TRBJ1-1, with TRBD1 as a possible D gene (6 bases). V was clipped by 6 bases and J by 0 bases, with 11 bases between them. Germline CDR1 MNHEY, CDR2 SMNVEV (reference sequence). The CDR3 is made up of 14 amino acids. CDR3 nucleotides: TGTGCCAGCAGGGCAGGGGCCCTGAACACTGAAGCTTTCTTT. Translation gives CASRAGALNTEAFF.

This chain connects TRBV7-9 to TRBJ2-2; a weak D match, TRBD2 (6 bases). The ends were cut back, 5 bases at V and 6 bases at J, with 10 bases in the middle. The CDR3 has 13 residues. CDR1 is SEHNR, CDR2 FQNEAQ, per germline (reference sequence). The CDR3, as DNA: TGTGCCAGCAGCCCCCCGGGGGCCGGGGAGCTGTTTTTT. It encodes CASSPPGAGELFF.

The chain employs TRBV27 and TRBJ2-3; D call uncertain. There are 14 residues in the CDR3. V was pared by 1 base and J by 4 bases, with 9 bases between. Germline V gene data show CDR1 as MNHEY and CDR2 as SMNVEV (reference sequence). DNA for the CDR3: TGTGCCAGCAGTTTATACCCCTCCCCAGATACGCAGTATTTT. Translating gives CASSLYPSPDTQYF.

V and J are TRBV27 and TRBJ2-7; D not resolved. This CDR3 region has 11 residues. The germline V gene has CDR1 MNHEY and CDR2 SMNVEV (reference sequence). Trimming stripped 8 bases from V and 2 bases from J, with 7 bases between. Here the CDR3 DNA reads TGTGCCAGCGCAAGCCCCTACGAGCAGTACTTC. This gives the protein CASASPYEQYF.

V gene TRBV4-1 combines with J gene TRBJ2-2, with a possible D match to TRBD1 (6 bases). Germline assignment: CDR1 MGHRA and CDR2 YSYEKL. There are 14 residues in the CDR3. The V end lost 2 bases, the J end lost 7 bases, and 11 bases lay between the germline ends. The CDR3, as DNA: TGCGCCAGCAGCCAAACAGGGTTGTACGGGGAGCTGTTTTTT. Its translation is CASSQTGLYGELFF.

CDR3 sequence reads: CASSFYTGPGANVLTF. The CDR3 coding sequence is TGTGCCAGCAGCTTTTATACTGGCCCTGGGGCCAACGTCCTGACTTTC. V and J are TRBV7-9 and TRBJ2-6; unclear D gene. Per the germline V gene, CDR1 is SEHNR and CDR2 is FQNEAQ (reference sequence). Trimming took off 3 bases at V and 2 bases at J, with 11 bases between the two ends. The CDR3 runs 16 residues.

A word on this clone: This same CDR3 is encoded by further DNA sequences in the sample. The CDR3 DNA reads as TGTGCCAGCAGCCGTAGGGGCAATGAGCAGTTCTTC. Its translation: CASSRRGNEQFF. The chain links TRBV7-9 to TRBJ2-1, with a tentative D call TRBD1 (5 bases). V was clipped by 5 bases and J by 6 bases, with 8 bases between them. The CDR3 covers 12 residues. Germline V gene sequence: CDR1 SEHNR, CDR2 FQNEAQ (reference sequence). Variable domain in full (rest from reference TRBV7-9 and TRBJ2-1): DTGVSQNPRHKITKRGQNVTFRCDPISEHNRLYWYRQTLGQGPEFLTYFQNEAQLEKSRLLSDRFSAERPKGSFSTLEIQRTEQGDSAMYLCASSRRGNEQFFGPGTRLTVL.

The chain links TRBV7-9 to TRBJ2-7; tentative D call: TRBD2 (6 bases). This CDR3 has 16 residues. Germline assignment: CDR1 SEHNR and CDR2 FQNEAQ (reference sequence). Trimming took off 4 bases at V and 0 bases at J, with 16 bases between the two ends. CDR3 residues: CASSSVWREGSYEQYF. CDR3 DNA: TGTGCCAGCAGCTCAGTCTGGAGGGAAGGCTCCTACGAGCAGTACTTC.

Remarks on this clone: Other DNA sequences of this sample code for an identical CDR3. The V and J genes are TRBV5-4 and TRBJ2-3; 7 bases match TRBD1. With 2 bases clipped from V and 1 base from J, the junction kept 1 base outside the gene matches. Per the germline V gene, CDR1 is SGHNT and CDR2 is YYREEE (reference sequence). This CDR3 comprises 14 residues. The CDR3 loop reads CASSFGTGTDTQYF. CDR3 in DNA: TGTGCCAGCAGCTTCGGGACAGGCACAGATACGCAGTATTTT.

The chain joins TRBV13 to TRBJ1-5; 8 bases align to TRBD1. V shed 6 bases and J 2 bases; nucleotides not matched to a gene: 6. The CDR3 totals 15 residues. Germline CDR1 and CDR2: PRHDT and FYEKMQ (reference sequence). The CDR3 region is CASRLQGDGNQPQHF. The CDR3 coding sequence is TGTGCCAGCAGACTACAGGGGGATGGCAATCAGCCCCAGCATTTT.

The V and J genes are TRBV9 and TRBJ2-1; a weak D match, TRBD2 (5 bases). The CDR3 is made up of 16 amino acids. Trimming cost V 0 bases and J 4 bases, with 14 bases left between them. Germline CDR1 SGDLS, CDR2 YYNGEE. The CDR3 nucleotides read TGTGCCAGCAGCGTAGCGAGCGGAGGCGGGTACAATGAGCAGTTCTTC. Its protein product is CASSVASGGGYNEQFF. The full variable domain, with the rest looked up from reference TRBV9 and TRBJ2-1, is DSGVTQTPKHLITATGQRVTLRCSPRSGDLSVYWYQQSLDQGLQFLIQYYNGEERAKGNILERFSAQQFPDLHSELNLSSLELGDSALYFCASSVASGGGYNEQFFGPGTRLTVL.

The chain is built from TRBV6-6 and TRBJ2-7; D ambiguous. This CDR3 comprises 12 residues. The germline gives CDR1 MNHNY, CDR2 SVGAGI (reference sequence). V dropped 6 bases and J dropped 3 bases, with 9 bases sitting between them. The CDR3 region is CASRVLGYEQYF. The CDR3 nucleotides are TGTGCCAGCAGGGTTCTGGGCTACGAGCAGTACTTC.

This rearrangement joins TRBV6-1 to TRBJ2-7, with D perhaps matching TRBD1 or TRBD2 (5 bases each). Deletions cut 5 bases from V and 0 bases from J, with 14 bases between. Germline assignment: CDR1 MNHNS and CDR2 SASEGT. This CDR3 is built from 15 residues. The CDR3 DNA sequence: TGTGCCAGCAGTCTCCCCCGGGACCACTCCTACGAGCAGTACTTC. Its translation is CASSLPRDHSYEQYF.

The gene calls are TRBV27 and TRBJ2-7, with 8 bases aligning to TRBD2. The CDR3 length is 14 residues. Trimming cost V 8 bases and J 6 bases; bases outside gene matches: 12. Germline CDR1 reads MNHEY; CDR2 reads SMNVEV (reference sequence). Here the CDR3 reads CASADGGGPGEQYF. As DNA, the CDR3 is TGTGCCAGCGCGGACGGGGGGGGCCCAGGCGAGCAGTACTTC.

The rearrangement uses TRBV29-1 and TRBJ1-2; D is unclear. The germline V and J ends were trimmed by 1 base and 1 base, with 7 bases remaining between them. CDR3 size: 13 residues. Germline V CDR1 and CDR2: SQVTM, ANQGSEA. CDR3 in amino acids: CSVEAEFNYGYTF. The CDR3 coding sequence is TGCAGCGTTGAAGCAGAATTTAACTATGGCTACACCTTC.

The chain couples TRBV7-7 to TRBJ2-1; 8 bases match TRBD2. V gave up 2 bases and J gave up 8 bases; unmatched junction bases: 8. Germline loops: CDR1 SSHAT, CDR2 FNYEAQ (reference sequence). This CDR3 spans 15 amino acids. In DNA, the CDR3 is TGTGCCAGCAGCTTAAGTTCGGCGGGAGGCGATGAGCAGTTCTTC. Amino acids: CASSLSSAGGDEQFF.